A selection of T cell receptor beta chains follows, all from one sample in a study of T cells in tuberculosis. TCRdb keeps only in-frame clones here, not all; method: immunoSEQ multiplex PCR. The table shows about 30,000 clones, with approximately 90% occurring only once. Here the sequenced sample was PBMCs, taken at tuberculosis diagnosis. Source of these receptors: an adult with tuberculosis. Each CDR3 is given with its conserved first and last residue.

V gene,J gene,CDR3 protein
TRBV30,TRBJ1-6,CAWRIQGDAYNSPLHF
TRBV7-2,TRBJ1-5,CASSLNLRLDSNQPQHF
TRBV5-1,TRBJ2-4,CASSFDTPLAKNIQYF
TRBV30,TRBJ1-1,CAWTTTGLQQAFF
TRBV28,TRBJ2-3,CASSPQNRDYLTDTQYF
TRBV7-3,TRBJ2-2,CASSLRVNTGELFF
TRBV19,TRBJ2-3,CASSIGRTGITDTQYF
TRBV19,TRBJ1-6,CASSSDIMAGYSPLHF
TRBV5-6,TRBJ2-4,CASGFTGLNIQYF
TRBV5-8,TRBJ1-2,CASSTRTGAGGYTF
TRBV25-1,TRBJ2-5,CASSTYRGKETQYF
TRBV19,TRBJ2-3,CASSLRTSSAPDTQYF
TRBV7-2,TRBJ2-7,CASSSDRSYEQYF
TRBV25-1,TRBJ1-1,CASSYSGMPEAFF
TRBV21-1,TRBJ2-1,CASSKGRTSFSNEQFF
TRBV28,TRBJ2-3,CASSIPRGGGGRDTQYF
TRBV5-1,TRBJ2-1,CASSFQGSSYNEQFF
TRBV27,TRBJ2-6,CASSSTDRPLSPGANVLTF
TRBV30,TRBJ2-7,CAYETGGSYEQYF
TRBV27,TRBJ2-7,CASSLSTGYEQYF
TRBV25-1,TRBJ1-2,CASSDTDRGLYGYTF
TRBV19,TRBJ1-1,CASSIQGRNTEAFF
TRBV5-1,TRBJ1-3,CASRPGTVSGNTIYF
TRBV28,TRBJ2-5,CASSRSSQETQYF
TRBV27,TRBJ2-1,CASSLLVSGVVSYNEQFF
TRBV4-1,TRBJ1-5,CASSRLGDLSNQPQHF
TRBV6-6,TRBJ1-5,CASHQEFSNQPQHF
TRBV6-1,TRBJ2-1,CASSPLAGARDEQFF